The clone carrying this T cell receptor (beta chain) was seen ten or more times. This sample is drawn from a study of T cells in Graves' hyperthyroidism and ophthalmopathy. Germline V CDR1 and CDR2: SGHRS, YFSETQ. Deletions cut 0 bases from V and 5 bases from J, with 18 bases between. There are 17 residues in the CDR3. Graves' hyperthyroidism qualified as stable when ophthalmopathy did not progress within 18 months. Diagnoses were established using clinical symptoms, serum thyroxine and TRAb, thyroid ultrasound and orbital computed tomography. From RNA transcripts, TCR beta CDR3 regions were amplified. The TCR CDR3 was amplified in a first-round RT-PCR using the HTBI primer set. A single record per CDR3 protein comes from TCRdb applying MiXCR to the multiplex PCR reads. The data contain about 610,000 distinct CDR3 sequences, 46% of them singletons.

The origin of this receptor is a woman aged 18 to 35 with Graves' hyperthyroidism. This sequence joins TRBV5-1 and TRBJ1-5, with D possibly being TRBD1 (6 bases). Source material: peripheral blood or thyroid tissue (not recorded which). The CDR3 loop reads CASSLAGSGAPDQPQHF. The CDR3 nucleotides read TGCGCCAGCAGCTTGGCGGGTTCAGGGGCGCCGGATCAGCCCCAGCATTTT.